The 5 T cell receptor beta chains reported below all come from one sample, sequenced in a study of blood T cells in healthy people across ages. Together with a sample-barcoded 5' primer, a J-beta primer mix was included in a second PCR lasting roughly 6 to 12 cycles. TCRdb used MiXCR to reprocess the 5' RACE reads, holding one entry per CDR3 protein. The table records over 1,500,000 distinct CDR3 sequences, approximately 39% of them present only once. Sequencing was done on a sample of blood. These receptors were collected from a human donor in good health.

The V and J genes are TRBV11-1 and TRBJ1-5, with 7 bases lining up with TRBD1. J lost 5 bases, V lost 1 base, and 5 bases had no gene match. Germline-derived CDR1 and CDR2 are SGHAT and FQDESV (reference sequence). The length of the CDR3 is 15 residues. The CDR3 DNA is TGTGCCAGCAGCTTAGACAGGGGTCCTTATCAGCCCCAGCATTTT. It specifies CASSLDRGPYQPQHF.

A remark on this clonotype: The junction differs from germline at one of its ends, possibly a read error. The V and J genes are TRBV20-1 and TRBJ1-4; D is possibly TRBD1 (6 bases). Germline CDR1 is DFQATT and CDR2 is SNEGSKA (reference sequence). The CDR3 totals 14 residues. CDR3 coding DNA: TGCAGTACTAGAGATAGACGGGGGCGTGAAAAACTGTTTTTT. Residues: CSTRDRRGREKLFF.

This clonotype has just a few counts. The V and J genes are TRBV24-1 and TRBJ2-2, with D unresolved. The CDR3 runs to 11 residues. Deletions cut 9 bases from V and 6 bases from J, with 7 bases between. The germline CDR1 and CDR2 sequences are KGHDR and SFDVKD. CDR3 in DNA: TGTGCCACCCGACGGGCCGGGGAGCTGTTTTTT. It translates to CATRRAGELFF.

The gene calls are TRBV5-1 and TRBJ2-1; 11 bases line up with TRBD2. This CDR3 is 16 amino acids long. V shed 2 bases and J 7 bases; nucleotides not matched to a gene: 8. CDR1 and CDR2 from the germline V gene are SGHRS and YFSETQ. CDR3 sequence reads: CASSFGLRLAGNEQFF. CDR3 coding DNA: TGCGCCAGCAGCTTTGGCTTGAGACTAGCGGGGAATGAGCAGTTCTTC.

The chain carries TRBV24-1 and TRBJ2-3; TRBD1 or TRBD2 may be the D gene (5 bases each). Germline CDR1 reads KGHDR; CDR2 reads SFDVKD. The CDR3 spans 16 residues. Between the trimmed V and J ends, which lost 6 bases and 5 bases, there was a span of 20 bases. The CDR3 DNA is TGTGCCACCAGTAGCCGGGACCAAAAAGAGAGAGATACGCAGTATTTT. It yields the protein CATSSRDQKERDTQYF.